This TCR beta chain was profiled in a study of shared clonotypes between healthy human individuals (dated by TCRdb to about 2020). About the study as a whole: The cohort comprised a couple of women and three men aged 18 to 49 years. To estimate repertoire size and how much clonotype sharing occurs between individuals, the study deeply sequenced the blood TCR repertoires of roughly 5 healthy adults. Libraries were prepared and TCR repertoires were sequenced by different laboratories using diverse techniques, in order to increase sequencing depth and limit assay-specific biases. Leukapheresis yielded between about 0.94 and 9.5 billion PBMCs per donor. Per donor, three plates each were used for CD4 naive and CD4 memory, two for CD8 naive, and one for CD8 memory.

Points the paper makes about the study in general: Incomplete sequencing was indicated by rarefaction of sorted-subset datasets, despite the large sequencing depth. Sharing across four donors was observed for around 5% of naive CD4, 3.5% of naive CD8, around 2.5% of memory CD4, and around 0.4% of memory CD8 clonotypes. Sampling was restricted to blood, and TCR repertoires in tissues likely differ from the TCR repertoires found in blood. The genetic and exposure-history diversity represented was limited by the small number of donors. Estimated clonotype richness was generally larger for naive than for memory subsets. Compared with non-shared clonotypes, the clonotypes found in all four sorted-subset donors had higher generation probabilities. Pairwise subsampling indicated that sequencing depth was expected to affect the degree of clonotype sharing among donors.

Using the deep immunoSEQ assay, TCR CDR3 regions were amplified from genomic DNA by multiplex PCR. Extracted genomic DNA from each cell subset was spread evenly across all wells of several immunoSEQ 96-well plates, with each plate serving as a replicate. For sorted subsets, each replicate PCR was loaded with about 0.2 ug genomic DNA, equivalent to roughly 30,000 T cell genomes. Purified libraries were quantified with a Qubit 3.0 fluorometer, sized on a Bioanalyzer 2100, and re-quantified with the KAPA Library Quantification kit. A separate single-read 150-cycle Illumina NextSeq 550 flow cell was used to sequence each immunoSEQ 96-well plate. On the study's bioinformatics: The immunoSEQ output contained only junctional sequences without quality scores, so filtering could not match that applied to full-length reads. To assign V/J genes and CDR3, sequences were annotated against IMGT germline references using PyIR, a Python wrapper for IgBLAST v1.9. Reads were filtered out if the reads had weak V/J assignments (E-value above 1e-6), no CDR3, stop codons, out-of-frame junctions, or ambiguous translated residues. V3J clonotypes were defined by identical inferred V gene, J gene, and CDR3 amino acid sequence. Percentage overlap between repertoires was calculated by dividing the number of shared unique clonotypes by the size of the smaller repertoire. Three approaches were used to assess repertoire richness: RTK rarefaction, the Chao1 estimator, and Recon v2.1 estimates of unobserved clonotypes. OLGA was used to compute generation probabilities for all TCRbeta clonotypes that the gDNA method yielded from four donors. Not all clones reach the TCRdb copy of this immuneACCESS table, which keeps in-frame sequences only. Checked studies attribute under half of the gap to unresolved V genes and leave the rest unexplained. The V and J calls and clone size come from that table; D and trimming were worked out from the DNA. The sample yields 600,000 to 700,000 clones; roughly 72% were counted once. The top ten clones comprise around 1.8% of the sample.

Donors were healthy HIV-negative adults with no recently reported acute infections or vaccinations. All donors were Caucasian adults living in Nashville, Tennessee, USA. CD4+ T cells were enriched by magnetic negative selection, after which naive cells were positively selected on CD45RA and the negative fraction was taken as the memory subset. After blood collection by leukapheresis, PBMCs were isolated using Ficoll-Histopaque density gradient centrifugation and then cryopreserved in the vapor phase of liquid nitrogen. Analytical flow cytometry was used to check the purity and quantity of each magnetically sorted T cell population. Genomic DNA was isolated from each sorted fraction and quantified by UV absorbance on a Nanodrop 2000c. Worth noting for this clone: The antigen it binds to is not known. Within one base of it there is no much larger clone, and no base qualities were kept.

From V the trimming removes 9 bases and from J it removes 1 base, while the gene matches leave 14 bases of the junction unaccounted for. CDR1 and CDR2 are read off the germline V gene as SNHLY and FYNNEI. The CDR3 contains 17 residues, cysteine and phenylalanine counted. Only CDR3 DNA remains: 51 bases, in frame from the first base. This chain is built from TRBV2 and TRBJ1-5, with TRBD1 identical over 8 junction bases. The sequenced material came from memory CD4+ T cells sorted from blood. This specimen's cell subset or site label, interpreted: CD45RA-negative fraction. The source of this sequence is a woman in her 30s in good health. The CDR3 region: CASTRDRGEASNQPQHF. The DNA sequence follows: TGTGCCAGTACTCGCGACAGGGGCGAAGCCAGCAATCAGCCCCAGCATTTT.